The 8 T cell receptor beta chains in this list originate from one sample, sequenced in a study of CD8 T cells in ankylosing spondylitis. TCRdb called the 5' RACE reads again in MiXCR, with one record for every CDR3 protein. Of some 240,000 distinct CDR3 sequences listed, approximately 9% are singletons. The sample taken for sequencing was blood, either unsorted or a sorted T cell fraction (not recorded which). Receptors were obtained from a male donor with ankylosing spondylitis or in good health (not recorded which).

The gene calls are TRBV7-9 and TRBJ2-3; D is tentatively TRBD1 or TRBD2 (6 bases each). The V gene's germline CDR1 is SEHNR and CDR2 FQNEAQ (reference sequence). V was cut by 0 bases and J by 0 bases, with 13 bases left in between. This CDR3 has 17 amino acids. CDR3 protein: CASSLALRGPSTDTQYF. The CDR3 DNA follows: TGTGCCAGCAGCTTAGCGCTTCGGGGGCCAAGCACAGATACGCAGTATTTT.

This clonotype was counted at least ten times. The rearrangement links TRBV5-6 to TRBJ1-1; D remains ambiguous. Deletions cut 3 bases from V and 0 bases from J, with 12 bases between. Germline loops: CDR1 SGHDT, CDR2 YYEEEE. This CDR3 has 15 residues. The CDR3 DNA is TGTGCCAGCAGCTATTTCGGGGATGTGAACACTGAAGCTTTCTTT. This sequence encodes CASSYFGDVNTEAFF. Variable domain in full (rest from reference TRBV5-6 and TRBJ1-1): DAGVTQSPTHLIKTRGQQVTLRCSPKSGHDTVSWYQQALGQGPQFIFQYYEEEERQRGNFPDRFSGHQFPNYSSELNVNALLLGDSALYLCASSYFGDVNTEAFFGQGTRLTVV.

Ten or more counts support this clonotype. The chain carries TRBV27 and TRBJ1-1; perhaps TRBD1 as D (5 bases). V lost 3 bases, J lost 4 bases, and 12 bases lay in between. This CDR3 is built from 14 residues. The V gene's germline CDR1 is MNHEY and CDR2 SMNVEV (reference sequence). In DNA, the CDR3 is TGTGCCAGCAGTTTTCTGGGGGGGTTCACTGAAGCTTTCTTT. This encodes CASSFLGGFTEAFF.

There are many counts of this clonotype. CDR3 nucleotide sequence: TGCAGTGCTAGAGTGGGCGGAGGCGCCCGGAGCACAGATACGCAGTATTTT. Protein product: CSARVGGGARSTDTQYF. V gene TRBV20-1 combines with J gene TRBJ2-3; D might be TRBD2 (5 bases). The CDR3 is 17 amino acids. Between the trimmed V and J ends, which lost 1 base and 0 bases, there was a span of 17 bases. Germline values: CDR1 DFQATT, CDR2 SNEGSKA (reference sequence).

This clonotype was recorded many times. The chain recombines TRBV7-9 with TRBJ2-7; D possibly matches TRBD1 or TRBD2 (5 bases each). The CDR3 length is 15 residues. Trimming removed 4 bases from V and 2 bases from J, with 15 bases in between. Germline loops: CDR1 SEHNR, CDR2 FQNEAQ (reference sequence). The CDR3 is CASSSPGRGTYEQYF. CDR3 nucleotide sequence: TGTGCCAGCAGCTCCCCGGGACGCGGAACCTACGAGCAGTACTTC.

This clonotype came up many times. This rearrangement joins TRBV9 to TRBJ1-2; D gene ambiguous. Germline assignment: CDR1 SGDLS and CDR2 YYNGEE. This CDR3 contains 14 residues. Trimming pared 0 bases from V and 4 bases from J, leaving 10 bases between. The CDR3 nucleotides read TGTGCCAGCAGCGTAGGTTATCCTAGCTATGGCTACACCTTC. It specifies CASSVGYPSYGYTF.

This clonotype was seen more than once but under ten times. The chain is built from TRBV4-1 and TRBJ2-3, with D perhaps TRBD2 (5 bases). This CDR3 comprises 14 residues. Germline V gene sequence: CDR1 MGHRA, CDR2 YSYEKL. V lost 4 bases and J 3 bases, leaving 11 bases between the germline ends. The CDR3 region is CASSPQEATDTQYF. CDR3 DNA: TGCGCCAGCAGCCCTCAGGAGGCTACAGATACGCAGTATTTT.

This clonotype was seen at least ten times. The chain carries TRBV20-1 and TRBJ1-3; unclear D gene. The germline V gene has CDR1 DFQATT and CDR2 SNEGSKA (reference sequence). V lost 1 base to trimming and J lost 2 bases, with 12 bases between them. The CDR3 is 15 residues long. The CDR3 DNA sequence: TGCAGTGCTAGAGTGGGCTGGGGTCCTGGAAACACCATATATTTT. It is translated as CSARVGWGPGNTIYF.